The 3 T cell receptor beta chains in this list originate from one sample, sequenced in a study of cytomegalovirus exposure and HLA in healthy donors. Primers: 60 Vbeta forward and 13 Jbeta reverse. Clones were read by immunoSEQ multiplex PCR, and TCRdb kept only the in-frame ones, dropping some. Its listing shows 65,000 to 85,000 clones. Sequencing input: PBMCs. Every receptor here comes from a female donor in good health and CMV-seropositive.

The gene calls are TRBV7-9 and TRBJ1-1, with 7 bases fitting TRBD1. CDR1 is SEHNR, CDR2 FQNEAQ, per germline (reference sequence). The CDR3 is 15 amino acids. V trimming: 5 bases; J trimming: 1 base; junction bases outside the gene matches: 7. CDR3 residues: CASSPGQPPNTEAFF. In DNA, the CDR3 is TGTGCCAGCAGCCCGGGACAGCCACCGAACACTGAAGCTTTCTTT.

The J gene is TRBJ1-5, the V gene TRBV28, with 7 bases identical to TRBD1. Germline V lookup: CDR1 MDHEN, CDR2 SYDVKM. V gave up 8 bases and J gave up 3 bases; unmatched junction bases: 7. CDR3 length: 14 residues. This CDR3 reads CASGIGQVNQPQHF. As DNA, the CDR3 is TGTGCCAGCGGTATTGGACAGGTCAATCAGCCCCAGCATTTT. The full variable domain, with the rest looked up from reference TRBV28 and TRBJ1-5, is DVKVTQSSRYLVKRTGEKVFLECVQDMDHENMFWYRQDPGLGLRLIYFSYDVKMKEKGDIPEGYSVSREKKERFSLILESASTNQTSMYLCASGIGQVNQPQHFGDGTRLSIL.

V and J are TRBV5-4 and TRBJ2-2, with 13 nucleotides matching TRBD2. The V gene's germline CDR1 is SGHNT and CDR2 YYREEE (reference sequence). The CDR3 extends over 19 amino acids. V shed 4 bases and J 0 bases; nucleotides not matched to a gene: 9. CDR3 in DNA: TGTGCCAGCAGCCAAAGGACTAGCGGGGGCACCGCGAACACCGGGGAGCTGTTTTTT. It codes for CASSQRTSGGTANTGELFF.